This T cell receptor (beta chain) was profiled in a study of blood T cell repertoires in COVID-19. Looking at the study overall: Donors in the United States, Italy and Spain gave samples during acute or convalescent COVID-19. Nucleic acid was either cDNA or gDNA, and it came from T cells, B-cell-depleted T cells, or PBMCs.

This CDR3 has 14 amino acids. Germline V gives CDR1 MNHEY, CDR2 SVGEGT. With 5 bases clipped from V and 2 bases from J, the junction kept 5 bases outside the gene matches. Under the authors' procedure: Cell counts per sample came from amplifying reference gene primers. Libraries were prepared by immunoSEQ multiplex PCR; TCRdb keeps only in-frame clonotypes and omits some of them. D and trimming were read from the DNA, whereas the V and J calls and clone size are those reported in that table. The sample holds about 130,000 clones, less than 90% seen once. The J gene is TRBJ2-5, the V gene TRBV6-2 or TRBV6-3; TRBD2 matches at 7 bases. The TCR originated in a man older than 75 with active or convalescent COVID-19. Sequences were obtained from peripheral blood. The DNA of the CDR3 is TGTGCCAGCAGTCCGGGGGGAGCGCAAGAGACCCAGTACTTC. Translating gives CASSPGGAQETQYF.